Below, 28 T cell receptor beta chains from the same sample are listed, as sequenced in a study of regulatory dendritic cells for organ transplantation (dated by TCRdb to about 2017). The library was prepared using the immunoSEQ multiplex PCR assay. TCRdb took this table from immuneACCESS and kept in-frame rearrangements with V and J called. Such tables lack part of the clones; where checked against another copy, unresolved V genes explain under half of the gap, and the rest is unexplained. This sample is represented by tens of thousands of clones; 60% to 80% of them were singletons. The top ten constitute 0.75% to 0.95% of the sample. Sequenced sample: memory CD4+ T cells from blood. According to the study, the label for this sample's cell subset or site signals: CD45RO+ memory T cells. These receptors originate from a human donor in good health.

The rearrangement uses TRBV18 and TRBJ2-3; 12 positions agree with TRBD1. This CDR3 is 15 amino acids long. Germline CDR1 reads KGHSH; CDR2 reads LQKENI. V was pared by 6 bases and J by 6 bases, with 7 bases of the junction left unmatched. DNA of the CDR3: TGTGCCAGCTCGCTTACGGGACAGGGGGCTGATACGCAGTATTTT. Encoded protein: CASSLTGQGADTQYF. Full variable domain (outside the CDR3, taken from reference TRBV18 and TRBJ2-3): NAGVMQNPRHLVRRRGQEARLRCSPMKGHSHVYWYRQLPEEGLKFMVYLQKENIIDESGMPKERFSAEFPKEGPSILRIQQVVRGDSAAYFCASSLTGQGADTQYFGPGTRLTVL.

The V and J genes are TRBV4-3 and TRBJ2-1; unclear D gene. The CDR3 covers 13 residues. The V gene lost 3 bases and the J gene lost 10 bases, with 13 bases spanning the gap. Germline V gene sequence: CDR1 LGHNA, CDR2 YSLEER. The CDR3 bases are TGCGCCAGCAGCCAGACTGACCGGAGAGAGCAGTTCTTC. Amino acids: CASSQTDRREQFF.

The chain employs TRBV7-9 and TRBJ1-2, with TRBD1 identical over 7 bases. The CDR3 runs 12 residues. The trim removed 5 bases at V and 8 bases at J, leaving 5 bases unmatched. Germline V gives CDR1 SEHNR, CDR2 FQNEAQ (reference sequence). The CDR3 loop reads CASSTTGYGYTF. The CDR3 coding sequence is TGTGCCAGCAGCACGACAGGGTACGGCTACACCTTC.

The J gene is TRBJ2-3, the V gene TRBV7-8; 12 bases are shared with TRBD2. The V gene's germline CDR1 is SGHVS and CDR2 FQNEAQ. With 1 base clipped from V and 5 bases from J, the junction kept 10 bases outside the gene matches. The CDR3 length is 18 residues. Here the CDR3 DNA reads TGTGCCAGCAGCTTAGTGGCTAGCGGGGGGGCTTTTAGAGATACGCAGTATTTT. This encodes CASSLVASGGAFRDTQYF.

The chain carries TRBV9 and TRBJ1-2; TRBD1 matches at 10 bases. CDR3 length: 15 amino acids. CDR1 and CDR2 (germline): SGDLS, YYNGEE. V shed 4 bases, J shed 7 bases, and the junction held 10 bases outside the gene matches. CDR3 DNA sequence: TGTGCCAGCAGCCCCTCCGGGACAGGGGTGAGTGGCTACACCTTC. It is translated as CASSPSGTGVSGYTF.

This chain links TRBV6-1 with TRBJ2-4; 7 nucleotides match TRBD2. This CDR3 is 16 amino acids long. Trimming removed 3 bases from V and 9 bases from J; junction bases left unmatched: 14. Germline assignment: CDR1 MNHNS and CDR2 SASEGT. The CDR3 reads CASSDTQRGGVAIQYF. In nucleotides, the CDR3 is TGTGCCAGCAGTGACACTCAGCGGGGCGGGGTTGCCATTCAGTACTTC.

The rearrangement joins TRBV5-4 to TRBJ2-7, with a tentative D call TRBD1 (5 bases). Between the trimmed V and J ends, which lost 2 bases and 3 bases, there was a span of 6 bases. The CDR3 is made up of 12 amino acids. CDR1 is SGHNT, CDR2 YYREEE, per germline (reference sequence). The CDR3 loop reads CASSFDSYEQYF. CDR3 in DNA: TGTGCCAGCAGCTTTGACAGCTACGAGCAGTACTTC.

This clone appeared a single time. This chain links TRBV5-1 with TRBJ1-5; 7 bases agree with TRBD1. The length of the CDR3 is 15 residues. Losses at the gene ends were 4 bases for V and 4 bases for J; bases not matched to a gene: 8. From germline, CDR1 is SGHRS and CDR2 YFSETQ. The CDR3 sequence: CASSPGQYPNQPQHF. CDR3 in DNA: TGCGCCAGCAGCCCGGGACAGTACCCTAATCAGCCCCAGCATTTT.

The chain has TRBV29-1 and TRBJ2-6; a weak D match, TRBD1 (5 bases). Germline loops: CDR1 SQVTM, CDR2 ANQGSEA. V gave up 3 bases and J gave up 8 bases, with 14 bases separating them. The CDR3 runs 14 residues. In nucleotides, the CDR3 is TGCAGCGTTGATGGGGCAATATCGACCAACGTCCTGACTTTC. It is translated as CSVDGAISTNVLTF.

The V and J genes are TRBV19 and TRBJ1-3, with no clear D. Per the germline V gene, CDR1 is LNHDA and CDR2 is SQIVND (reference sequence). V gave up 5 bases and J gave up 4 bases, with 12 bases separating them. The CDR3 runs 14 residues. The CDR3 sequence is CASSQEVGGNTIYF. DNA of the CDR3: TGTGCCAGTAGTCAGGAGGTCGGAGGAAACACCATATATTTT.

The CDR3 sequence is CASSTSRGKVEKLFF. The DNA of the CDR3 is TGTGCCAGCAGTACCAGCAGGGGTAAGGTCGAAAAACTGTTTTTT. The gene calls are TRBV27 and TRBJ1-4; tentatively, D is TRBD1 (6 bases). Germline V lookup: CDR1 MNHEY, CDR2 SMNVEV (reference sequence). Trimming took 5 bases from V and 8 from J, leaving 18 bases between them. CDR3 length equals 15 residues.

The chain combines TRBV6-1 with TRBJ1-6; 8 nucleotides align to TRBD1. The CDR3 runs to 14 residues. CDR1 and CDR2 (germline): MNHNS, SASEGT. The V segment lost 6 bases and the J segment 9 bases; nucleotides outside the gene matches: 7. The CDR3 here is CASSAGQGGSPLHF. CDR3 DNA sequence: TGTGCCAGCAGCGCTGGACAGGGCGGTTCACCCCTCCACTTT.

This sequence joins TRBV28 and TRBJ2-5; TRBD1 matches at 7 bases. The V segment lost 4 bases and the J segment 2 bases; nucleotides outside the gene matches: 7. This CDR3 is built from 15 residues. Per germline, CDR1 MDHEN and CDR2 SYDVKM. Here the CDR3 DNA reads TGTGCCAGCAGTTCCGCCGGGACAGCTCAAGAGACCCAGTACTTC. It yields the protein CASSSAGTAQETQYF.

The chain carries TRBV7-9 and TRBJ1-5; D unclear. The CDR3 sequence is 13 residues long. Germline CDR1 SEHNR, CDR2 FQNEAQ (reference sequence). V dropped 2 bases and J dropped 6 bases, with 8 bases sitting between them. CDR3 nucleotides: TGTGCCAGCAGCTTAAACGGTGGTCAGCCCCAGCATTTT. It is translated as CASSLNGGQPQHF.

V is TRBV6-1 and J is TRBJ2-6, with D perhaps matching TRBD2 (6 bases). Germline V gene sequence: CDR1 MNHNS, CDR2 SASEGT. The CDR3 loop spans 16 amino acids. Trimming shortened V by 3 bases and J by 0 bases, and 9 bases separated the two germline ends. This CDR3 reads CASSERGFSGANVLTF. The CDR3 nucleotides are TGTGCCAGCAGTGAGCGGGGCTTCTCTGGGGCCAACGTCCTGACTTTC.

This clone was seen only once. This chain joins TRBV5-6 and TRBJ2-7; 13 positions agree with TRBD2. V was clipped by 4 bases and J by 7 bases; unmatched bases: 17. CDR1 and CDR2 from the germline V gene are SGHDT and YYEEEE. There are 18 residues in the CDR3. CDR3 sequence reads: CASSAQWETSGGAKEQYF. CDR3 coding DNA: TGTGCCAGCAGCGCTCAATGGGAAACTAGCGGGGGGGCGAAGGAGCAGTACTTC.

The V call is TRBV27, the J call TRBJ2-5, with 9 bases matching TRBD1. Germline V CDR1 and CDR2: MNHEY, SMNVEV (reference sequence). V lost 2 bases and J lost 5; bases outside the gene matches: 15. This CDR3 comprises 18 residues. The CDR3 reads CASSLTGTGRVDAETQYF. The CDR3 bases are TGTGCCAGCAGTTTAACCGGGACAGGGCGAGTCGACGCCGAGACCCAGTACTTC.

J is TRBJ2-1 and V is TRBV9; 9 bases fit TRBD2. This CDR3 is built from 15 residues. CDR1 SGDLS and CDR2 YYNGEE come from the germline V gene. V lost 0 bases and J lost 3; bases outside the gene matches: 1. CDR3 nucleotide sequence: TGTGCCAGCAGCGTAGCTAGCGGGGTCTACAATGAGCAGTTCTTC. This codes for CASSVASGVYNEQFF.

This clone was seen more than once but under ten times. The chain employs TRBV11-2 and TRBJ1-5, with 7 nucleotides matching TRBD1. This CDR3 has 15 residues. Germline CDR1 reads SGHAT; CDR2 reads FQNNGV. The V and J ends lost 5 bases and 5 bases, in that order; junction bases with no gene match: 9. The CDR3 loop reads CASSVDRHPHQPQHF. CDR3 nucleotide sequence: TGTGCCAGCAGCGTGGACAGGCACCCCCATCAGCCCCAGCATTTT. Drawing the rest from reference TRBV11-2 and TRBJ1-5, the complete variable domain is EAGVAQSPRYKIIEKRQSVAFWCNPISGHATLYWYQQILGQGPKLLIQFQNNGVVDDSQLPKDRFSAERLKGVDSTLKIQPAKLEDSAVYLCASSVDRHPHQPQHFGDGTRLSIL.

The rearrangement uses TRBV29-1 and TRBJ1-2; 7 bases match TRBD1. V shed 2 bases, J shed 8 bases, and the junction held 8 bases outside the gene matches. CDR1 and CDR2 (germline): SQVTM, ANQGSEA. The CDR3 is 13 amino acids. CDR3: CSVERDSRRGYTF. The CDR3 nucleotides are TGCAGCGTTGAAAGGGACAGCCGTCGCGGCTACACCTTC.

This chain uses TRBV5-1 with TRBJ2-1; TRBD2 aligns across 10 bases. V trimming: 2 bases; J trimming: 5 bases; junction bases outside the gene matches: 10. The CDR3 extends over 17 amino acids. Germline-derived CDR1 and CDR2 are SGHRS and YFSETQ. This chain's CDR3 is CASSFSSSGGSNNEQFF. Written as DNA, the CDR3 is TGCGCCAGCAGCTTCTCGTCTAGCGGGGGTTCCAACAATGAGCAGTTCTTC.

The CDR3 loop reads CASSMLRSNIQYF. The CDR3 nucleotides are TGTGCCAGTAGTATGTTACGGTCGAACATTCAGTACTTC. The V and J genes are TRBV19 and TRBJ2-4; D is ambiguous. Trimming shortened V by 3 bases and J by 7 bases, and 10 bases separated the two germline ends. This CDR3 region has 13 residues. Germline V gene lookup returns CDR1 LNHDA and CDR2 SQIVND (reference sequence).

This clone turned up a few times. CDR3 in amino acids: CASSMREPNQPQHF. The CDR3, as DNA: TGTGCCAGTAGTATGAGGGAACCTAATCAGCCCCAGCATTTT. The chain joins TRBV19 to TRBJ1-5; the D is unclear. The germline V gene has CDR1 LNHDA and CDR2 SQIVND (reference sequence). This CDR3 comprises 14 residues. The V gene lost 3 bases and the J gene lost 4 bases, with 10 bases spanning the gap.

The V call is TRBV14, the J call TRBJ1-2, with D tentatively TRBD1 (6 bases). The V and J ends lost 4 bases and 4 bases respectively, with 10 bases between them. Germline-derived CDR1 and CDR2 are SGHDN and FVKESK. The CDR3 contains 13 residues. In DNA form, the CDR3 reads TGTGCCAGCAGCCTACAGGGTGCCTATGGCTACACCTTC. This sequence encodes CASSLQGAYGYTF.

V gene TRBV6-5 combines with J gene TRBJ2-7, with D possibly matching TRBD2 (7 bases). Germline V gives CDR1 MNHEY, CDR2 SVGAGI. CDR3 length: 15 amino acids. V was shortened by 2 bases and J by 2 bases, with 13 bases between the two germline ends. CDR3 sequence reads: CASSYGRGPAYEQYF. DNA for the CDR3: TGTGCCAGCAGTTACGGGCGGGGGCCTGCCTACGAGCAGTACTTC.

The chain uses TRBV10-3 and TRBJ2-7; 7 bases line up with TRBD1. Losses at the gene ends were 7 bases for V and 0 bases for J; bases not matched to a gene: 6. This CDR3 contains 14 residues. Germline V lookup: CDR1 ENHRY, CDR2 SYGVKD. Written as DNA, the CDR3 is TGTGCCATCACTCCAGGGGGTAGCTCCTACGAGCAGTACTTC. This sequence encodes CAITPGGSSYEQYF.

This clone was counted between two and nine times. V is TRBV7-2 and J is TRBJ1-3; D call uncertain. The CDR3 runs to 15 residues. CDR1 is SGHTA, CDR2 FQGNSA, per germline. V lost 5 bases and J lost 0, with 11 bases in between. CDR3 protein: CASSPLAFSGNTIYF. As DNA, the CDR3 is TGTGCCAGCAGCCCCTTGGCCTTCTCTGGAAACACCATATATTTT.

The V gene is TRBV27, the J gene TRBJ1-6; TRBD1 is a possible D gene (5 bases). The length of the CDR3 is 14 residues. Germline CDR1 MNHEY, CDR2 SMNVEV (reference sequence). V lost 4 bases and J 5 bases, leaving 9 bases between the germline ends. In nucleotides, the CDR3 is TGTGCCAGCAGTTCATGGGGCAATAATTCACCCCTCCACTTT. Translating gives CASSSWGNNSPLHF.